This TCR beta chain was captured by sequencing in a study of CD8+CD57+ T cells in acquired aplastic anemia. Study background: DNA from sorted CD4+ and CD8+ cells averaged roughly 3.4 ug. Findings of the study overall: Around 27 was the count of CD8+ CDR3 sequences that patients shared with controls.

The CDR3 consists of 16 residues. Per germline, CDR1 SGHVS and CDR2 FNYEAQ. The template used for profiling TCR beta VDJ and CDR3 was genomic DNA. TCRdb analysed the reads with MiXCR anew, one entry per CDR3 protein. This table holds some 200,000 distinct CDR3 sequences, roughly 50% found once. The authors sequenced patients whose flow cytometry had shown CD8+CD57+ cell expansion. Each patient carried a diagnosis of severe acquired aplastic anemia. With regard to this clonotype: Its antigen is currently unknown. Its ends do not fully match the called genes, so a read error is possible.

The source is a human donor with aplastic anemia. The chain joins TRBV7-6 to TRBJ2-1; 11 positions agree with TRBD2. Input material: sorted CD4+, CD8+, or CD8+CD57+ T cells (not recorded which) from PBMCs. The CDR3 DNA follows: TGCGCCAGCAGCTCAAACCTAGCGGGGGGCCACAATGAGCAGTTCTTC. This sequence encodes CASSSNLAGGHNEQFF.